These 5 T cell receptor beta chains were all obtained from the same sample, sequenced in a study of T cell responses to AZD1222 COVID-19 vaccine. The protocol was immunoSEQ multiplex PCR, while the TCRdb copy is restricted to in-frame clones and leaves out a portion. The sample includes approximately 150,000 clones, 85% to 95% of them seen just once. Sequenced here: peripheral blood, sampled on day 0 of AZD1222 vaccination. The receptors stem from an adult in good health.

The chain employs TRBV7-9 and TRBJ1-6; the D gene is possibly TRBD1 (5 bases). CDR1 SEHNR and CDR2 FQNEAQ come from the germline V gene (reference sequence). The CDR3 spans 14 residues. V shed 1 base and J shed 9 bases, with 10 bases lying between them. CDR3 DNA sequence: TGTGCCAGCAGCTTAGAGGGGTTTCGTTCACCCCTCCACTTT. It codes for CASSLEGFRSPLHF.

This chain links TRBV18 with TRBJ2-4; 7 positions agree with TRBD1. This CDR3 has 13 residues. V dropped 3 bases and J dropped 6; count of bases not matched to a gene: 2. The germline V gene has CDR1 KGHSH and CDR2 LQKENI. The CDR3 DNA sequence: TGTGCCAGCTCACCGAACAGGGGAAACATTCAGTACTTC. It codes for CASSPNRGNIQYF.

The chain recombines TRBV19 with TRBJ1-2; D is unclear. CDR1 LNHDA and CDR2 SQIVND come from the germline V gene (reference sequence). This CDR3 region has 12 residues. V lost 2 bases and J 4 bases, leaving 5 bases between the germline ends. The CDR3 coding sequence is TGTGCCAGTAGTATAAACGGCTATGGCTACACCTTC. It specifies CASSINGYGYTF.

The chain is built from TRBV7-9 and TRBJ2-1, with 7 bases fitting TRBD2. The V and J ends lost 5 bases and 3 bases, in that order; junction bases with no gene match: 7. There are 15 residues in the CDR3. Germline assignment: CDR1 SEHNR and CDR2 FQNEAQ (reference sequence). CDR3 DNA: TGTGCCAGCAGCCTCGCTAGCGGCCTCTACAATGAGCAGTTCTTC. Translating gives CASSLASGLYNEQFF.

The V and J genes are TRBV6-5 and TRBJ1-1, with D possibly matching TRBD1 (5 bases). The V end lost 2 bases, the J end lost 6 bases, and 16 bases lay between the germline ends. The CDR3 covers 15 residues. The V gene's germline CDR1 is MNHEY and CDR2 SVGAGI. CDR3 sequence reads: CASSYGGAFLPEAFF. The CDR3, as DNA: TGTGCCAGCAGTTACGGTGGGGCGTTTCTTCCTGAAGCTTTCTTT.